Given below is one T cell receptor beta chain in context. This sample was included in a study of cytomegalovirus exposure and HLA in healthy donors. At the level of the study: Within the Caucasian-associated ancestry cluster were roughly 82% of the 350 to 400 genotyped donors.

The CDR3 sequence is 13 residues long. Trimming stripped 5 bases from V and 6 bases from J, with 11 bases between. CDR1 and CDR2 (germline): SEHNR, FQNEAQ (reference sequence). PCR was performed using 60 Vbeta and 13 Jbeta primers. Using immunoSEQ multiplex PCR, the repertoire was profiled, and TCRdb retains in-frame clones only, with some absent. The data contain fewer than 200,000 clones, over 65% of them singletons. Although they were nominally healthy when sampled, donors likely had unrecorded immune exposures. This receptor was taken from a female donor in good health and CMV-seronegative. Sequenced input: PBMCs. J is TRBJ2-1 and V is TRBV7-9; no reliable D call. CDR3 sequence (DNA): TGTGCCAGCAGCGAGTTTATGAGCAATGAGCAGTTCTTC. Encoded protein: CASSEFMSNEQFF.